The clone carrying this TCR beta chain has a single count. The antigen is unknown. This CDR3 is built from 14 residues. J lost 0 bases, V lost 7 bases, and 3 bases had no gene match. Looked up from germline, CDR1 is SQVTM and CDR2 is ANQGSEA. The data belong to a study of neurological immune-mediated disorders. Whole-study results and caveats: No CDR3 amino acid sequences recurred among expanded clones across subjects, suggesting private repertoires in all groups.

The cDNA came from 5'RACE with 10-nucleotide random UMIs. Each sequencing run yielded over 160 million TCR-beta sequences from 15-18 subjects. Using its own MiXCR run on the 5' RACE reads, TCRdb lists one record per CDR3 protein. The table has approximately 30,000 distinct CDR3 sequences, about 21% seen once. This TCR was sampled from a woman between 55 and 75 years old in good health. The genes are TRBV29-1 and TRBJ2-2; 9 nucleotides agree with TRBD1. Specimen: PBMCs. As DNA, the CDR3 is TGCAGCGCGCGACAGGGGGCGAACACCGGGGAGCTGTTTTTT. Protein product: CSARQGANTGELFF.